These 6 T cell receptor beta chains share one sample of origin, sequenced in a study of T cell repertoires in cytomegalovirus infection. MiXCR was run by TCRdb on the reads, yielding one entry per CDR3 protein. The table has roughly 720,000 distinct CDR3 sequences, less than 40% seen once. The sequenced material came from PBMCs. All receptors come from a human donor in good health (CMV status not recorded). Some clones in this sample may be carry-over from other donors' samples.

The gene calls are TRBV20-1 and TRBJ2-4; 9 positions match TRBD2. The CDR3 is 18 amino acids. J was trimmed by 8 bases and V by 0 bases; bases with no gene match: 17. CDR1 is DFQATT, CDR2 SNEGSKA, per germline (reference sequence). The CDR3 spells CSARDRLRLAGPRDIQYF. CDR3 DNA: TGCAGTGCTAGAGATCGGCTAAGGCTAGCGGGACCGAGGGACATTCAGTACTTC.

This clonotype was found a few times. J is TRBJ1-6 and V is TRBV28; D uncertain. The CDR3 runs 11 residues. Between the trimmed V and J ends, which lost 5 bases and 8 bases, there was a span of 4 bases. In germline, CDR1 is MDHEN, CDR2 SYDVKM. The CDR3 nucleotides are TGTGCCAGCAGTCGCTATTCACCCCTCCACTTT. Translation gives CASSRYSPLHF.

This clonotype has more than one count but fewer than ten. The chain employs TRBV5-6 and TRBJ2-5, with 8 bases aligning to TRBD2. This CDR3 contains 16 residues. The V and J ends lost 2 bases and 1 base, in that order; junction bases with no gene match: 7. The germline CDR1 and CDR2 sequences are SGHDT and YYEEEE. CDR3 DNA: TGTGCCAGCAGCTTCAGCACTAGCGGACTCCAAGAGACCCAGTACTTC. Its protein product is CASSFSTSGLQETQYF.

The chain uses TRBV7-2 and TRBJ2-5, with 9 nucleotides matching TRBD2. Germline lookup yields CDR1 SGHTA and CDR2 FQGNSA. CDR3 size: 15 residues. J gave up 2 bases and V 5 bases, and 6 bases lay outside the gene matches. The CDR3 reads CASSAPSGVQETQYF. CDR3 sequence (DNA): TGTGCCAGCAGCGCCCCTAGCGGGGTACAAGAGACCCAGTACTTC.

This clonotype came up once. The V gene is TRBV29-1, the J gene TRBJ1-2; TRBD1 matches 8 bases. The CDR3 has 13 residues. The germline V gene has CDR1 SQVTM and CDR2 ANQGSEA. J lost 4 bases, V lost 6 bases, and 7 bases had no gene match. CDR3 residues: CSVAGGQGYGYTF. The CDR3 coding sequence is TGCAGCGTCGCAGGGGGCCAAGGCTATGGCTACACCTTC.

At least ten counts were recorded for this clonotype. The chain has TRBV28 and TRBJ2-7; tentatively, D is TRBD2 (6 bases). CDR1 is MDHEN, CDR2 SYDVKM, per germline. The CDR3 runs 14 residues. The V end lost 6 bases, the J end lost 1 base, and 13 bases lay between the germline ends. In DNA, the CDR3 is TGTGCCAGCAGGTCGTGGGGGACTTCCTACGAGCAGTACTTC. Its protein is CASRSWGTSYEQYF.